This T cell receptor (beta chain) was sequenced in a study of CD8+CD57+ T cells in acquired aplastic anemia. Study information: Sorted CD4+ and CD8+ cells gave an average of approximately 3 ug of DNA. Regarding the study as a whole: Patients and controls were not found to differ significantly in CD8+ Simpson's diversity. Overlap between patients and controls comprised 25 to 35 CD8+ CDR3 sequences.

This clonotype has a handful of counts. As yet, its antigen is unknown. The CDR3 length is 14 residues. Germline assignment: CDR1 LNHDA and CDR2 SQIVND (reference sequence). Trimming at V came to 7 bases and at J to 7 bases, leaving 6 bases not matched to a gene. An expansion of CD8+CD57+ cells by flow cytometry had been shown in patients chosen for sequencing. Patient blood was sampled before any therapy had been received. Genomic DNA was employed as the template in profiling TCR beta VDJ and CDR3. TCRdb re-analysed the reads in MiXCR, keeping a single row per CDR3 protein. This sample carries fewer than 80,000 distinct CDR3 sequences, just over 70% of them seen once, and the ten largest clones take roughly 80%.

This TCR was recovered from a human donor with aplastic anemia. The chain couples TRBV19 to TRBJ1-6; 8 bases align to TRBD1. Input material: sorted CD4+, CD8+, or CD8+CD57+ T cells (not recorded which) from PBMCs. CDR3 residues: CASISGGLNSPLHF. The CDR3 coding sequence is TGTGCCAGTATCTCAGGGGGCCTCAATTCACCCCTCCACTTT.